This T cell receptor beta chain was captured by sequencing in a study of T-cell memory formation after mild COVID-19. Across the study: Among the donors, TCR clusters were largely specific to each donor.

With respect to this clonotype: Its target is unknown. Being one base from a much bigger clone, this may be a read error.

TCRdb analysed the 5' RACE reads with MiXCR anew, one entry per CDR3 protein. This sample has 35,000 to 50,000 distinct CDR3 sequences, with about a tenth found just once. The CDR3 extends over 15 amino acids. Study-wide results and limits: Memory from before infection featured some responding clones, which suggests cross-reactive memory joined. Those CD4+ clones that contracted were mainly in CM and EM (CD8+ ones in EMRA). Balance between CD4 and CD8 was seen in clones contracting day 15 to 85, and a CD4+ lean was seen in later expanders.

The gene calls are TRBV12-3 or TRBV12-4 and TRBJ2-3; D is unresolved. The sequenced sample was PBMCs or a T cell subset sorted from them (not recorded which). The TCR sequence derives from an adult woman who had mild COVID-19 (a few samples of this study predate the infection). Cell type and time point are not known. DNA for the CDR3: TGTGCCAGCAGTTTGGAAGCCCTTAGCACAGATAGGCAGTATTTT. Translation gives CASSLEALSTDRQYF.